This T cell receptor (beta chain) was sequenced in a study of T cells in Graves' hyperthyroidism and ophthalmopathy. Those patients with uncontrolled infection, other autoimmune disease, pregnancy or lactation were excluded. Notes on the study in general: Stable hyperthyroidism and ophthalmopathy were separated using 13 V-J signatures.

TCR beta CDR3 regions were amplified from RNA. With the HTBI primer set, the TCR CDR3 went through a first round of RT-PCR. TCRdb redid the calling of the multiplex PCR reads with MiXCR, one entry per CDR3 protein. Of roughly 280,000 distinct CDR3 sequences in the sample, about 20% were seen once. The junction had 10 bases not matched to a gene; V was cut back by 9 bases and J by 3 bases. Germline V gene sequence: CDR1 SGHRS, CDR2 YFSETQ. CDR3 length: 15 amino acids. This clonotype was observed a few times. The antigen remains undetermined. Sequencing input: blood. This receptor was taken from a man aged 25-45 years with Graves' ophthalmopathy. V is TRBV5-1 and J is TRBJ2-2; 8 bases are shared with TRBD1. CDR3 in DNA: TGCGCCACCAAAGATACAGGGGGATACACCGGGGAGCTGTTTTTT. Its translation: CATKDTGGYTGELFF.